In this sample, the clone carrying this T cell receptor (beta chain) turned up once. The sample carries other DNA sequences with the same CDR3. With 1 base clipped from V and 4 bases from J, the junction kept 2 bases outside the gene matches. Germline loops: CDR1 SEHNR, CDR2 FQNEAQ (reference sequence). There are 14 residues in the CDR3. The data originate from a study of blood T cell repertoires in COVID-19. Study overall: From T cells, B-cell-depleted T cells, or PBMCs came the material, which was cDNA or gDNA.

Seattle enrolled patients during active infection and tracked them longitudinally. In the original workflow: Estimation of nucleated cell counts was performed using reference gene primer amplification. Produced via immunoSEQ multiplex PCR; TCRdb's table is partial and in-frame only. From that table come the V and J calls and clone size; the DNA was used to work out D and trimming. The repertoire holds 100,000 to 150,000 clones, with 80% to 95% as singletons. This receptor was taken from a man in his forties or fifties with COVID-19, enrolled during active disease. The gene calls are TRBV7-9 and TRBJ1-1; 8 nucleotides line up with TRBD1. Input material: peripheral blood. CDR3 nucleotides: TGTGCCAGCAGCTTAGGACAGGGGTCCACTGAAGCTTTCTTT. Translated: CASSLGQGSTEAFF.